This TCR beta chain was recorded in a study of blood T cell repertoires in COVID-19. About the study: Collection of acute and convalescent COVID-19 samples took place in the United States, Italy and Spain.

Germline assignment: CDR1 SGHTA and CDR2 FQGNSA. CDR3 size: 15 residues. V was trimmed by 4 bases and J by 2 bases, leaving 13 bases between them. Under the authors' procedure: Reference gene primer amplification gave nucleated cell count estimates. Generated by immunoSEQ multiplex PCR, the TCRdb table keeps only in-frame clones and is missing some. That table gives V, J and clone size, and the DNA gave D and trimming. Of around 99,000 clones in the sample, 89% were seen once. The sequencing input was peripheral blood. The TCR comes from a man aged 40-55 years with active or convalescent COVID-19. This chain connects TRBV7-2 to TRBJ2-3, with TRBD1 as a possible D gene (8 bases). The CDR3 nucleotides read TGTGCCAGCAGCTACAGGGGGGGGGACACAGATACGCAGTATTTT. It is translated as CASSYRGGDTDTQYF.